The entry that follows covers one T cell receptor beta chain sequence. As yet, its antigen is unknown. Per the germline V gene, CDR1 is MNHNY and CDR2 is SVGAGI (reference sequence). Trimming removed 8 bases at V and 2 bases at J, with 15 bases between. This CDR3 region has 14 residues. This entry comes from a study of shared clonotypes between healthy human individuals. Study as a whole: Donors had three CD4 naive, three CD4 memory, two CD8 naive and one CD8 memory plate apiece.

Assay used: immunoSEQ multiplex PCR; TCRdb lists only in-frame clones, some missing. The data contain 950,000 to 1,200,000 clones, 77% of them singletons. Study-level points and caveats: With several donors compared, roughly 5% of naive CD4 clonotypes were shared. Across subsets, estimated richness was generally greater for naive than for memory populations.

The sample consisted of memory CD4+ T cells from PBMCs. The sample's subset: CD45RA-negative fraction. The source is a man younger than 35 in good health. Some clones in this sample may be carry-over from other donors' samples. V usage is TRBV6-6 and J usage is TRBJ2-5, with D uncertain. Here the CDR3 reads CASQSPHRQETQYF. For the CDR3, the DNA is TGTGCCAGCCAGAGTCCCCACAGACAAGAGACCCAGTACTTC.